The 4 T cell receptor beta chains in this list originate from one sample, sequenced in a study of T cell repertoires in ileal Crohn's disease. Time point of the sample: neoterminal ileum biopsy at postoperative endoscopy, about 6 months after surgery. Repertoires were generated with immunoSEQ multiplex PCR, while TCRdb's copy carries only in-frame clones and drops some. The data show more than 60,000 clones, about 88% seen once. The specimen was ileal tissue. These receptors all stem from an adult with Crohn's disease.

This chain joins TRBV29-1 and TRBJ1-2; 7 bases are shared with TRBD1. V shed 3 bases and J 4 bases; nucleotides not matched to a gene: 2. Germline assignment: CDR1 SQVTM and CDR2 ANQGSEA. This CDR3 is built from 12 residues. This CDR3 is CSVETGSYGYTF. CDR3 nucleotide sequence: TGCAGCGTTGAGACAGGGTCCTATGGCTACACCTTC.

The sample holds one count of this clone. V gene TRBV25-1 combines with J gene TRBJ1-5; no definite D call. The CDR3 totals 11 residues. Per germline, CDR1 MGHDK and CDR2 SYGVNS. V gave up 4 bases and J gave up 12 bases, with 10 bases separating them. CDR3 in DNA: TGTGCCAGCAGTGGACATGGGCACCAGCATTTT. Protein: CASSGHGHQHF.

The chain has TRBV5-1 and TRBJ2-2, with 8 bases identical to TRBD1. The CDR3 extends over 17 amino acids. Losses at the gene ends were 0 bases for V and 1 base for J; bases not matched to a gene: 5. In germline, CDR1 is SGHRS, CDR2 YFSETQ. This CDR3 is CASSLGSQGVNTGELFF. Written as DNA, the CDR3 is TGCGCCAGCAGCTTGGGATCACAGGGGGTGAACACCGGGGAGCTGTTTTTT.

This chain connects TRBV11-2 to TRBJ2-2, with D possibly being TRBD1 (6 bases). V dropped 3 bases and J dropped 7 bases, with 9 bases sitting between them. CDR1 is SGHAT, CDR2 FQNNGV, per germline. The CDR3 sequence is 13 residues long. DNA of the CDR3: TGTGCCAGCAGCTTCCAGGGGAGCGGGGAGCTGTTTTTT. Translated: CASSFQGSGELFF.